The 13 T cell receptor beta chains listed next were all sequenced from one sample in a study of shared clonotypes between healthy human individuals. This table comes from immunoSEQ multiplex PCR, and its TCRdb copy is limited to in-frame clones, with some not included. The repertoire includes around 1.5 million clones, approximately 98% of them detected once, and approximately 0.44% sits in the top ten. Sequenced input: naive CD4+ T cells sorted from blood. Subset: CD45RA+ positively selected. The receptor set was obtained from a man aged 30-40 years in good health.

This clone appeared once. V usage is TRBV19 and J usage is TRBJ2-1, with a possible D match to TRBD1 (6 bases). The CDR3 is 15 residues long. V was pared by 7 bases and J by 7 bases, with 20 bases between. CDR1 and CDR2 from the germline V gene are LNHDA and SQIVND (reference sequence). The CDR3 sequence: CASTLGWERGNEQFF. The CDR3 DNA reads as TGTGCCAGTACCCTCGGGTGGGAGAGGGGGAATGAGCAGTTCTTC.

In the case of this clone: Other DNA sequences within the sample encode an identical CDR3. V and J are TRBV5-1 and TRBJ2-7; no firm D call. The length of the CDR3 is 13 residues. The V gene's germline CDR1 is SGHRS and CDR2 YFSETQ. V gave up 0 bases and J gave up 2 bases, with 6 bases separating them. In DNA form, the CDR3 reads TGCGCCAGCAGCTTGGAGCTGGCCTACGAGCAGTACTTC. Residues: CASSLELAYEQYF.

The chain joins TRBV27 to TRBJ1-4, with a weak D call TRBD1 (6 bases). V lost 2 bases, J lost 3 bases, and 10 bases lay in between. CDR3 length: 15 residues. Germline assignment: CDR1 MNHEY and CDR2 SMNVEV (reference sequence). Here the CDR3 reads CASSLRGAANEKLFF. As DNA, the CDR3 is TGTGCCAGCAGTTTACGGGGGGCTGCTAATGAAAAACTGTTTTTT.

The V and J genes are TRBV27 and TRBJ2-1; D perhaps matches TRBD1 (6 bases). Trimming took 3 bases from V and 9 from J, leaving 12 bases between them. The CDR3 is 13 amino acids. The germline CDR1 and CDR2 sequences are MNHEY and SMNVEV (reference sequence). DNA for the CDR3: TGTGCCAGCAGTTTTCCCGGGACAACTGAGCAGTTCTTC. Its protein is CASSFPGTTEQFF.

This sequence joins TRBV6-1 and TRBJ2-7; D is unclear. The germline V gene encodes CDR1 MNHNS and CDR2 SASEGT. CDR3 length: 15 residues. V was clipped by 3 bases and J by 3 bases, with 15 bases between them. The CDR3 DNA reads TGTGCCAGCAGTGAGGGCTTCTACTCTTACTACGAGCAGTACTTC. This codes for CASSEGFYSYYEQYF.

The rearrangement joins TRBV25-1 to TRBJ1-2, with no clear D. This CDR3 comprises 15 residues. Germline CDR1 and CDR2: MGHDK and SYGVNS. V lost 5 bases and J 3 bases, leaving 16 bases between the germline ends. The CDR3 DNA reads as TGTGCCAGCAGTCGTGGTATGGGGTCGGACTATGGCTACACCTTC. It specifies CASSRGMGSDYGYTF.

Concerning this clone: The identical CDR3 is also encoded by other nucleotide sequences in the sample. This CDR3 reads CASSPGQVGTGELFF. The CDR3 nucleotides are TGTGCCAGCTCACCTGGACAGGTGGGCACCGGGGAGCTGTTTTTT. The chain combines TRBV18 with TRBJ2-2; 7 nucleotides agree with TRBD1. The trim removed 3 bases at V and 4 bases at J, leaving 5 bases unmatched. This CDR3 region has 15 residues. CDR1 KGHSH and CDR2 LQKENI come from the germline V gene.

This chain links TRBV6-6 with TRBJ1-2; D ambiguous. CDR1 is MNHNY, CDR2 SVGAGI, per germline (reference sequence). This CDR3 region has 14 residues. Trimming shortened V by 0 bases and J by 2 bases, and 7 bases separated the two germline ends. The CDR3 DNA follows: TGTGCCAGCAGTTACTCGACCAGAAACTATGGCTACACCTTC. It encodes CASSYSTRNYGYTF.

The V gene is TRBV14, the J gene TRBJ2-7; 7 nucleotides agree with TRBD1. J lost 2 bases, V lost 4 bases, and 23 bases had no gene match. Per germline, CDR1 SGHDN and CDR2 FVKESK. This CDR3 region has 20 residues. CDR3 in amino acids: CASSPYPLGQPINSTYEQYF. The CDR3 DNA sequence: TGTGCCAGCAGCCCATACCCCCTGGGACAGCCGATCAATTCCACCTACGAGCAGTACTTC. The whole variable domain, filled in from reference TRBV14 and TRBJ2-7, reads EAGVTQFPSHSVIEKGQTVTLRCDPISGHDNLYWYRRVMGKEIKFLLHFVKESKQDESGMPNNRFLAERTGGTYSTLKVQPAELEDSGVYFCASSPYPLGQPINSTYEQYFGPGTRLTVT.

The V call is TRBV15, the J call TRBJ2-7; D remains ambiguous. Germline lookup yields CDR1 LNHNV and CDR2 YYDKDF (reference sequence). Trimming left V 0 bases short and J 7 bases short, with 10 bases between. The CDR3 has 13 residues. The CDR3 reads CATSRDPSKEQYF. The CDR3 DNA sequence: TGTGCCACCAGCAGAGACCCTTCTAAGGAGCAGTACTTC.

The chain is built from TRBV10-2 and TRBJ2-7, with 11 bases that match TRBD2. Per the germline V gene, CDR1 is WSHSY and CDR2 is SAAADI. Losses at the gene ends were 6 bases for V and 1 base for J; bases not matched to a gene: 5. This CDR3 comprises 15 residues. The chain's CDR3 is CASRQGLAESYEQYF. Here the CDR3 DNA reads TGCGCCAGCAGGCAGGGACTAGCGGAATCCTACGAGCAGTACTTC.

The chain carries TRBV4-1 and TRBJ2-7; perhaps TRBD2 as D (6 bases). Germline assignment: CDR1 MGHRA and CDR2 YSYEKL. This CDR3 comprises 12 residues. V gave up 5 bases and J gave up 6 bases, with 11 bases separating them. CDR3 residues: CASSFRETEQYF. The CDR3 DNA is TGCGCCAGCAGCTTCCGGGAGACCGAGCAGTACTTC.

The rearrangement joins TRBV14 to TRBJ2-3; D is unclear. The CDR3 is made up of 14 amino acids. In germline, CDR1 is SGHDN, CDR2 FVKESK. The V and J ends lost 4 bases and 2 bases respectively, with 10 bases between them. CDR3 in DNA: TGTGCCAGCAGCCCCCTTGCCTACACAGATACGCAGTATTTT. Amino acid sequence: CASSPLAYTDTQYF.